The next 30 T cell receptor beta chains were all read from a single sample in a study of blood T cell repertoires in COVID-19. Sequencing was performed with immunoSEQ multiplex PCR; in TCRdb, only in-frame clones are kept and a portion is missing. The repertoire holds about 200,000 clones, with around 86% as singletons. Sequenced: peripheral blood. The origin of the receptors is a woman between 50 and 59 years old with COVID-19, enrolled during active disease.

This clone was counted once. The DNA of the CDR3 is TGTGCCAGCAGCCAAGGAGGTGGCTACACCTTC. Amino acids: CASSQGGGYTF. The chain employs TRBV3-1 (or the pseudogene TRBV3-2) and TRBJ1-2; D gene uncertain. Trimming took off 1 base at V and 7 bases at J, with 4 bases between the two ends. Germline lookup yields CDR1 LGHDT and CDR2 YNNKEL (reference sequence). CDR3 length: 11 amino acids.

The chain carries TRBV10-3 and TRBJ1-3; 8 bases match TRBD1. Germline assignment: CDR1 ENHRY and CDR2 SYGVKD. The CDR3 sequence is 17 residues long. V trimming: 4 bases; J trimming: 0 bases; junction bases outside the gene matches: 8. As DNA, the CDR3 is TGTGCCATCAGTGCCCGGGACAGGCGAAGCTCTGGAAACACCATATATTTT. Encoded protein: CAISARDRRSSGNTIYF.

The count of this clone is one. The chain's CDR3 is CASSPYEVGGKLFF. The CDR3 nucleotides read TGTGCCAGCAGTCCCTACGAGGTAGGCGGAAAACTGTTTTTT. The chain carries TRBV28 and TRBJ1-4; unclear D gene. The V gene lost 5 bases and the J gene lost 10 bases, with 17 bases spanning the gap. Germline lookup yields CDR1 MDHEN and CDR2 SYDVKM. The CDR3 has 14 residues.

The rearrangement uses TRBV9 and TRBJ1-3; D is possibly TRBD1 (5 bases). Trimming took off 4 bases at V and 0 bases at J, with 20 bases between the two ends. This CDR3 is built from 18 residues. Germline-derived CDR1 and CDR2 are SGDLS and YYNGEE. Written as DNA, the CDR3 is TGTGCCAGCAGCCCAGAGGTGGGGGGGACTTACTCTGGAAACACCATATATTTT. Translating it yields CASSPEVGGTYSGNTIYF.

A few counts support this clone. The rearrangement links TRBV6-5 to TRBJ1-2; 11 nucleotides match TRBD1. The CDR3 runs to 16 residues. V gave up 0 bases and J gave up 5 bases; unmatched junction bases: 5. From germline, CDR1 is MNHEY and CDR2 SVGAGI. The CDR3 loop reads CASSYSRTGGSYGYTF. CDR3 nucleotide sequence: TGTGCCAGCAGTTACTCAAGGACAGGGGGCTCGTATGGCTACACCTTC.

J is TRBJ1-6 and V is TRBV6-5, with a tentative D call TRBD1 (6 bases). V shed 5 bases and J shed 8 bases, with 16 bases lying between them. The CDR3 runs 15 residues. The germline CDR1 and CDR2 sequences are MNHEY and SVGAGI. CDR3 protein: CASSQQGFSDSPLHF. The CDR3 nucleotides read TGTGCCAGCAGTCAACAGGGATTCAGCGATTCACCCCTCCACTTT.

The sample holds one count of this clone. Here the CDR3 reads CAWLESNYGYTF. The CDR3 DNA reads as TGTGCCTGGTTGGAGTCTAACTATGGCTACACCTTC. This rearrangement joins TRBV30 to TRBJ1-2, with D unresolved. Trimming took off 5 bases at V and 0 bases at J, with 7 bases between the two ends. Looked up from germline, CDR1 is GTSNPN and CDR2 is SVGIG (reference sequence). The CDR3 has 12 residues.

The genes are TRBV6-5 and TRBJ2-7; unclear D gene. V was shortened by 6 bases and J by 4 bases, with 13 bases between the two germline ends. CDR1 and CDR2 from the germline V gene are MNHEY and SVGAGI. The CDR3 is 13 amino acids. The CDR3 DNA follows: TGTGCCAGCAGCCCCGGTTACGGGTACGAGCAGTACTTC. This codes for CASSPGYGYEQYF.

V and J are TRBV6-4 and TRBJ2-7; no definite D call. This CDR3 has 11 amino acids. Germline-derived CDR1 and CDR2 are MRHNA and SNTAGT. V was cut by 5 bases and J by 5 bases, with 7 bases left in between. CDR3: CASSRQDEQYV. The CDR3 nucleotides read TGTGCCAGCAGTAGGCAGGACGAGCAGTACGTC.

This CDR3 is CASSLAGNGYTF. The DNA for the CDR3 is TGTGCCAGCAGTTTAGCGGGTAATGGCTACACCTTC. The J gene is TRBJ1-2, the V gene TRBV28; D is ambiguous. V dropped 2 bases and J dropped 6 bases, with 7 bases sitting between them. This CDR3 contains 12 residues. Germline CDR1 MDHEN, CDR2 SYDVKM.

This sequence joins TRBV14 and TRBJ2-7, with D possibly being TRBD2 (5 bases). V was shortened by 1 base and J by 2 bases, with 15 bases between the two germline ends. The germline CDR1 and CDR2 sequences are SGHDN and FVKESK. The CDR3 runs to 16 residues. CDR3 in amino acids: CASSQVGEYKPYEQYF. The CDR3 coding sequence is TGTGCCAGCAGCCAAGTCGGGGAGTATAAGCCCTACGAGCAGTACTTC.

The chain joins TRBV6-2 or TRBV6-3 to TRBJ1-5, with 8 nucleotides matching TRBD1. Germline trimming cut 4 bases from V and 6 bases from J; bases unmatched to any gene: 8. The CDR3 covers 15 residues. Germline V gene data show CDR1 as MNHEY and CDR2 as SVGEGT. In nucleotides, the CDR3 is TGTGCCAGCAGTTCCGGACAGGGATCCAGTCAGCCCCAGCATTTT. This gives the protein CASSSGQGSSQPQHF.

The J gene is TRBJ1-5, the V gene TRBV2; D might be TRBD1 (6 bases). The CDR3 is 15 residues long. Trimming cost V 4 bases and J 4 bases, with 14 bases left between them. Germline CDR1 SNHLY, CDR2 FYNNEI. The CDR3 is CASSGEAGVNQPQHF. CDR3 sequence (DNA): TGTGCCAGCAGTGGGGAAGCAGGGGTAAATCAGCCCCAGCATTTT.

The chain recombines TRBV7-2 with TRBJ2-2, with 7 positions matching TRBD2. The trim removed 5 bases at V and 4 bases at J, leaving 10 bases unmatched. Per the germline V gene, CDR1 is SGHTA and CDR2 is FQGNSA. There are 16 residues in the CDR3. The CDR3 loop reads CASSTPLPGGTGELFF. CDR3 DNA sequence: TGTGCCAGCAGCACACCTTTACCGGGGGGCACCGGGGAGCTGTTTTTT.

This rearrangement joins TRBV5-1 to TRBJ2-3, with a weak D call TRBD2 (6 bases). Trimming pared 2 bases from V and 4 bases from J, leaving 20 bases between. This CDR3 contains 17 residues. Germline V CDR1 and CDR2: SGHRS, YFSETQ. CDR3 region: CASSFGGAGSGADTQYF. CDR3 nucleotides: TGCGCCAGCAGCTTCGGTGGCGCAGGGTCGGGGGCAGATACGCAGTATTTT.

The V gene is TRBV5-6, the J gene TRBJ2-7; 9 nucleotides match TRBD1. CDR3 length equals 14 residues. J gave up 7 bases and V 4 bases, and 9 bases lay outside the gene matches. Germline V CDR1 and CDR2: SGHDT, YYEEEE. The CDR3 region is CASSLTGQGWEQYF. CDR3 nucleotides: TGTGCCAGCAGCCTTACCGGACAGGGGTGGGAGCAGTACTTC.

CDR3 region: CASSGRQDIKGYTF. CDR3 nucleotides: TGTGCCAGCAGCGGTAGACAGGACATTAAGGGCTACACCTTC. The V gene is TRBV5-4, the J gene TRBJ1-2; a possible D gene is TRBD1 (6 bases). CDR1 SGHNT and CDR2 YYREEE come from the germline V gene (reference sequence). The CDR3 has 14 residues. Trimming left V 4 bases short and J 8 bases short, with 18 bases between.

V usage is TRBV30 and J usage is TRBJ2-7; the match to TRBD1 covers 9 bases. Per germline, CDR1 GTSNPN and CDR2 SVGIG (reference sequence). Trimming took 2 bases from V and 3 from J; bases not matched to a gene: 11. The CDR3 loop spans 16 amino acids. The CDR3 region is CAWSPTGGAPDYEQYV. CDR3 sequence (DNA): TGTGCCTGGAGTCCCACAGGGGGCGCCCCAGACTACGAGCAGTACGTC.

The chain couples TRBV19 to TRBJ1-3, with a possible D match to TRBD1 (6 bases). Germline CDR1 reads LNHDA; CDR2 reads SQIVND (reference sequence). This CDR3 has 15 amino acids. The germline V and J ends were trimmed by 5 bases and 0 bases, with 11 bases remaining between them. The CDR3 DNA is TGTGCCAGTAGTTTTCCCAGGGGCTCTGGAAACACCATATATTTT. Translated, it gives CASSFPRGSGNTIYF.

This clone was picked up many times. The chain joins TRBV12-3 or TRBV12-4 to TRBJ1-2, with unresolved D. Trimming pared 6 bases from V and 5 bases from J, leaving 13 bases between. The CDR3 extends over 13 amino acids. CDR3 loop: CASSSGVLYGYTF. Written as DNA, the CDR3 is TGTGCCAGCAGCTCCGGGGTTCTTTATGGCTACACCTTC.

The chain has TRBV5-1 and TRBJ2-7; 8 bases are shared with TRBD1. There are 15 residues in the CDR3. J gave up 3 bases and V 4 bases, and 9 bases lay outside the gene matches. The germline V gene encodes CDR1 SGHRS and CDR2 YFSETQ. Here the CDR3 reads CASSPRDGQGYEQYF. CDR3 in DNA: TGCGCCAGCAGCCCCCGGGATGGACAGGGCTACGAGCAGTACTTC.

This sequence joins TRBV18 and TRBJ2-1; TRBD2 agrees at 7 bases. The germline CDR1 and CDR2 sequences are KGHSH and LQKENI. V trimming: 4 bases; J trimming: 4 bases; junction bases outside the gene matches: 10. The CDR3 is made up of 16 amino acids. CDR3 DNA sequence: TGTGCCAGCTCACAGAATGTAGGAGCGGGATACAATGAGCAGTTCTTC. Translation gives CASSQNVGAGYNEQFF.

The chain uses TRBV7-3 and TRBJ2-3; D is possibly TRBD2 (7 bases). Per the germline V gene, CDR1 is SGHTA and CDR2 is FQGTGA. The CDR3 consists of 14 residues. V gave up 5 bases and J gave up 2 bases, with 11 bases separating them. Here the CDR3 reads CASSLGGPTDTQYF. CDR3 nucleotides: TGTGCCAGCAGCCTCGGGGGGCCCACAGATACGCAGTATTTT.

CDR3 amino acids: CASRGQGRIDTQYF. CDR3 nucleotide sequence: TGTGCCAGCCGTGGGCAGGGCAGGATAGATACGCAGTATTTT. The V and J genes are TRBV27 and TRBJ2-3; D is possibly TRBD1 (5 bases). V lost 8 bases, J lost 5 bases, and 17 bases lay in between. CDR1 and CDR2 (germline): MNHEY, SMNVEV (reference sequence). The CDR3 consists of 14 residues.

The chain joins TRBV7-3 to TRBJ1-2; possibly TRBD1 for D (6 bases). The CDR3 is 13 residues long. The germline V gene encodes CDR1 SGHTA and CDR2 FQGTGA. V lost 5 bases, J lost 6 bases, and 13 bases lay in between. Written as DNA, the CDR3 is TGTGCCAGCAGCCCCGAAGGACAGAATGGCTACACCTTC. Its translation: CASSPEGQNGYTF.

The chain employs TRBV4-3 and TRBJ1-2; D is unresolved. The germline CDR1 and CDR2 sequences are LGHNA and YSLEER. Trimming removed 0 bases at V and 4 bases at J, with 15 bases between. The CDR3 consists of 16 residues. CDR3 sequence reads: CASSQEYGGTAYGYTF. As DNA, the CDR3 is TGCGCCAGCAGCCAAGAATACGGAGGAACAGCCTATGGCTACACCTTC.

This clone came up a few times. The chain couples TRBV2 to TRBJ1-1; D may be TRBD1 (6 bases). This CDR3 is 15 amino acids long. Germline values: CDR1 SNHLY, CDR2 FYNNEI. V was trimmed by 6 bases and J by 1 base, leaving 15 bases between them. Here the CDR3 DNA reads TGTGCCAGCAGAGCAGCAGGGGTAGGGAACACTGAAGCTTTCTTT. Protein sequence: CASRAAGVGNTEAFF.

This chain uses TRBV28 with TRBJ1-2, with D tentatively TRBD1 (6 bases). CDR1 and CDR2 from the germline V gene are MDHEN and SYDVKM. V was shortened by 8 bases and J by 4 bases, with 20 bases between the two germline ends. The CDR3 loop spans 15 amino acids. The CDR3, as DNA: TGTGCCAGCGCATTAGGTTTTAGGGGGTCCTATGGCTACACCTTC. Protein: CASALGFRGSYGYTF.

This sequence joins TRBV24-1 and TRBJ2-2; 8 nucleotides match TRBD2. V shed 3 bases, J shed 4 bases, and the junction held 6 bases outside the gene matches. This CDR3 is 16 amino acids long. The germline V gene has CDR1 KGHDR and CDR2 SFDVKD. The CDR3 here is CATSDPGGVGTGELFF. Written as DNA, the CDR3 is TGTGCCACCAGTGATCCCGGGGGGGTTGGCACCGGGGAGCTGTTTTTT.

V usage is TRBV5-8 and J usage is TRBJ2-1; TRBD1 matches 7 bases. Germline V gene lookup returns CDR1 SGHTS and CDR2 YDEGEE. The CDR3 totals 14 residues. The V gene end was trimmed by 2 bases and the J gene end by 7 bases; junction bases not matched to a gene: 6. The CDR3: CASSFRQGRNEQFF. The CDR3 nucleotides are TGTGCCAGCAGCTTCCGACAGGGCCGGAATGAGCAGTTCTTC.